A single sample is the source of the 24 T cell receptor delta chains below, sequenced in a study of Vδ1+ human thymocytes. Regarding the study as a whole: Thymic TRG and TRD repertoires appeared highly polyclonal, with Gaussian CDR3 length distributions.

RNA was extracted from the cells and then reverse transcribed. Multiplex PCR used pooled V-gene forward primers and a constant-region reverse primer to amplify CDR3s. TCRdb reprocessed the multiplex PCR reads using CATT. In the table there are about 75,000 delta-chain clones, about 35% of which are singletons. These receptors have no identified antigens. Sequencing used Vdelta1+ gamma-delta thymocytes from the thymus. Regarding subset: FACS-sorted CD3+ TCRalphabeta- TCRVdelta1+ TCRVdelta2- thymocytes. The receptors come from a boy under two years old who had congenital heart surgery.

J is TRDJ1 and V is TRDV2, with 8 bases aligning to TRDD3. This CDR3 has 22 residues. From germline, CDR1 is GEAIGNYY and CDR2 EKD. The V segment lost 9 bases and the J segment 0 bases; nucleotides outside the gene matches: 32. The CDR3 DNA follows: TGTGCCACTGGCCCTAGTATCGTACTGGGGGTTACAAATTCCCTGTACACCGATAAACTCATCTTT. Protein sequence: CATGPSIVLGVTNSLYTDKLIF.

This chain links TRDV1 with TRDJ1; TRDD2 might be the D (5 bases). Germline assignment: CDR1 TSWWSYY and CDR2 QGS. V lost 4 bases and J lost 0, with 27 bases in between. This CDR3 is 20 amino acids long. The CDR3 nucleotides are TGTGCTCTTGGGGGAACACCGCTACTTCCCCGTTCTGAATACACCGATAAACTCATCTTT. Translating gives CALGGTPLLPRSEYTDKLIF.

This rearrangement joins TRDV2 to TRDJ1; tentatively, D is TRDD3 (6 bases). Germline lookup yields CDR1 GEAIGNYY and CDR2 EKD. The CDR3 runs to 19 residues. V was pared by 3 bases and J by 0 bases, with 25 bases between. CDR3 sequence: CACDSPPHLGILNTDKLIF. CDR3 DNA sequence: TGTGCCTGTGACTCCCCCCCACACTTGGGGATCCTCAACACCGATAAACTCATCTTT.

On this clone itself: Other DNA variants within this sample encode the same CDR3. The rearrangement uses TRDV1 and TRDJ1; D may be TRDD3 (5 bases). The V end lost 0 bases, the J end lost 4 bases, and 33 bases lay between the germline ends. This CDR3 region has 22 residues. The V gene's germline CDR1 is TSWWSYY and CDR2 QGS. The DNA of the CDR3 is TGTGCTCTTGGGGAACTACACGGCCTTTTTCTGCGGGATCCACTACGAGACGATAAACTCATCTTT. Protein sequence: CALGELHGLFLRDPLRDDKLIF.

This clone was counted a few times. The V and J genes are TRDV2 and TRDJ1; TRDD3 aligns across 12 bases. The CDR3 totals 18 residues. J was trimmed by 4 bases and V by 5 bases; bases with no gene match: 16. The germline CDR1 and CDR2 sequences are GEAIGNYY and EKD. CDR3 sequence reads: CACAPLPSWGIRHDKLIF. The CDR3 DNA is TGTGCCTGTGCCCCTCTCCCCTCCTGGGGGATACGTCACGATAAACTCATCTTT.

This clone was counted only a few times. The chain is built from TRDV2 and TRDJ1; D is unresolved. Germline values: CDR1 GEAIGNYY, CDR2 EKD. This CDR3 region has 27 residues. The germline V and J ends were trimmed by 0 bases and 3 bases, with 49 bases remaining between them. The CDR3 region has the DNA TGTGCCTGTGACACCGGAGAGTTGTTTCTTTATCCCCACCATTGTTTCCCGGCCTTGGGTTTATCCGATAAACTCATCTTT. This gives the protein CACDTGELFLYPHHCFPALGLSDKLIF.

This rearrangement joins TRDV1 to TRDJ1, with TRDD2 matching 7 bases. Germline trimming cut 0 bases from V and 7 bases from J; bases unmatched to any gene: 20. Germline V lookup: CDR1 TSWWSYY, CDR2 QGS. The CDR3 spans 19 residues. The CDR3, as DNA: TGTGCTCTTGGGGAACTCAGGGCCCTTCCTGGTCCCCCTTTCGGTAAACTCATCTTT. Translation: CALGELRALPGPPFGKLIF.

This sequence joins TRDV1 and TRDJ1, with 8 bases identical to TRDD3. Trimming took 0 bases from V and 7 from J; bases not matched to a gene: 19. The CDR3 extends over 19 amino acids. Per germline, CDR1 TSWWSYY and CDR2 QGS. The CDR3 coding sequence is TGTGCTCTTGGGGAACTGTCATCCCCGTACTGGGGGGATGCTCCTAAACTCATCTTT. Amino acids: CALGELSSPYWGDAPKLIF.

V and J are TRDV1 and TRDJ1; TRDD3 matches at 10 bases. CDR1 and CDR2 from the germline V gene are TSWWSYY and QGS. The CDR3 spans 25 residues. The V and J ends lost 4 bases and 0 bases, in that order; junction bases with no gene match: 32. The CDR3 loop is CALGGTLPRYWGIRLPLSYTDKLIF. CDR3 nucleotide sequence: TGTGCTCTTGGGGGGACCCTTCCTCGGTACTGGGGGATCCGTCTACCCCTCTCGTACACCGATAAACTCATCTTT.

This chain uses TRDV1 with TRDJ1, with TRDD3 identical over 7 bases. The CDR3 has 17 amino acids. From germline, CDR1 is TSWWSYY and CDR2 QGS. V gave up 7 bases and J gave up 0 bases; unmatched junction bases: 14. In nucleotides, the CDR3 is TGTGCTCTTGAGATGGTACGGGGGATGCCGTACACCGATAAACTCATCTTT. Amino acid sequence: CALEMVRGMPYTDKLIF.

This clone occurred a few times. The V and J genes are TRDV1 and TRDJ1, with 7 bases matching TRDD3. The germline V gene encodes CDR1 TSWWSYY and CDR2 QGS. This CDR3 comprises 18 residues. The V and J ends lost 1 base and 0 bases, in that order; junction bases with no gene match: 11. The CDR3 DNA follows: TGTGCTCTTGGGGAACGTCGATGGGACTGGGGACACACCGATAAACTCATCTTT. It is translated as CALGERRWDWGHTDKLIF.

The chain joins TRDV1 to TRDJ1; 12 positions match TRDD3. With 1 base clipped from V and 2 bases from J, the junction kept 8 bases outside the gene matches. The length of the CDR3 is 18 residues. CDR1 is TSWWSYY, CDR2 QGS, per germline. CDR3 bases: TGTGCTCTTGGGGAACCTCTTAGGCTGGGGGATACGACCGATAAACTCATCTTT. Protein product: CALGEPLRLGDTTDKLIF.

The chain joins TRDV1 to TRDJ1; no firm D call. This CDR3 has 15 amino acids. The ends were cut back, 5 bases at V and 0 bases at J, with 13 bases in the middle. Germline values: CDR1 TSWWSYY, CDR2 QGS. CDR3 in amino acids: CALGTASFHTDKLIF. DNA of the CDR3: TGTGCTCTTGGGACCGCCTCCTTTCACACCGATAAACTCATCTTT.

This clone was counted only a few times. This chain uses TRDV1 with TRDJ1; 8 nucleotides match TRDD3. In germline, CDR1 is TSWWSYY, CDR2 QGS. The CDR3 length is 19 residues. Trimming took 0 bases from V and 0 from J; bases not matched to a gene: 12. In DNA form, the CDR3 reads TGTGCTCTTGGGGAACTGGGCCCTGGCTGGGGGACTCACACCGATAAACTCATCTTT. Protein sequence: CALGELGPGWGTHTDKLIF.

The sample holds a few counts of this clone. V and J are TRDV1 and TRDJ1; perhaps TRDD3 as D (5 bases). The CDR3 is 15 residues long. Germline V gene data show CDR1 as TSWWSYY and CDR2 as QGS. V was pared by 4 bases and J by 0 bases, with 12 bases between. The CDR3 DNA is TGTGCTCTTGGGGTCCGTTCTGGGTACACCGATAAACTCATCTTT. The encoded protein is CALGVRSGYTDKLIF.

This clone came up a few times. The chain couples TRDV1 to TRDJ1; maybe TRDD3 (5 bases). Trimming cost V 2 bases and J 0 bases, with 25 bases left between them. CDR1 TSWWSYY and CDR2 QGS come from the germline V gene. The CDR3 is 20 residues long. The CDR3 is CALGESGSPWGPRYTDKLIF. The CDR3 DNA reads as TGTGCTCTTGGGGAATCTGGGTCCCCTTGGGGTCCCCGCTACACCGATAAACTCATCTTT.

A few counts support this clone. This chain connects TRDV1 to TRDJ1; D assignment may be TRDD2 or TRDD3 (6 bases each). The CDR3 runs 16 residues. The V end was cut by 5 bases, the J end by 8 bases, with 24 bases between. Germline V gene data show CDR1 as TSWWSYY and CDR2 as QGS. The CDR3 is CALGYGLPSLGGKLIF. In DNA, the CDR3 is TGTGCTCTTGGGTATGGCCTTCCCTCCCTCGGGGGAAAACTCATCTTT.

This clone has a handful of counts. A read error may produce the germline difference seen at one junction end. The chain is built from TRDV1 and TRDJ1, with a tentative D call TRDD3 (5 bases). The CDR3 is 14 amino acids. Germline V gene sequence: CDR1 TSWWSYY, CDR2 QGS. DNA of the CDR3: TGTGCCCTTGGGGCGATAAATCCTCTCACTAAACTCATCTTT. Encoded protein: CALGAINPLTKLIF.

In its sample, this clone was seen a few times. The chain has TRDV1 and TRDJ1; 11 bases agree with TRDD3. CDR3 length: 21 amino acids. The J segment lost 2 bases and the V segment lost 0 bases, leaving 17 bases of the junction unmatched. Germline CDR1 reads TSWWSYY; CDR2 reads QGS. The CDR3 DNA is TGTGCTCTTGGGGAACTCGGACGATCCCTTACTGGGGGATATGGTACCGATAAACTCATCTTT. This codes for CALGELGRSLTGGYGTDKLIF.

V is TRDV1 and J is TRDJ1; D may be TRDD2 (5 bases). This CDR3 has 19 residues. With 4 bases removed from V and 3 bases from J, the gap between germline ends came to 27 bases. Per germline, CDR1 TSWWSYY and CDR2 QGS. The CDR3 DNA is TGTGCTCTTGGGGTGGAGGGTTCCTCCCCGAGGAAGTACGCCGATAAACTCATCTTT. This sequence encodes CALGVEGSSPRKYADKLIF.

The chain couples TRDV1 to TRDJ1; D remains ambiguous. The CDR3 consists of 19 residues. Per germline, CDR1 TSWWSYY and CDR2 QGS. V gave up 2 bases and J gave up 1 base, with 23 bases separating them. CDR3 residues: CALGEESTRKPFITDKLIF. In DNA, the CDR3 is TGTGCTCTTGGGGAAGAATCCACCCGAAAACCTTTTATCACCGATAAACTCATCTTT.

V is TRDV1 and J is TRDJ1; D possibly corresponds to TRDD3 (10 bases). The CDR3 is made up of 24 amino acids. Trimming pared 4 bases from V and 0 bases from J, leaving 39 bases between. Looked up from germline, CDR1 is TSWWSYY and CDR2 is QGS. CDR3 amino acids: CALGGLPPSYGGWGIPTHTDKLIF. The CDR3 DNA reads TGTGCTCTTGGGGGACTCCCGCCTTCCTACGGGGGATGGGGGATACCGACCCACACCGATAAACTCATCTTT.

This chain joins TRDV1 and TRDJ1; TRDD2 matches 7 bases. Per the germline V gene, CDR1 is TSWWSYY and CDR2 is QGS. V gave up 7 bases and J gave up 0 bases; unmatched junction bases: 26. The CDR3 spans 21 residues. The CDR3 here is CALVRVPTFLGETPYTDKLIF. In DNA, the CDR3 is TGTGCTCTTGTCCGCGTTCCTACGTTTCTGGGCGAGACCCCGTACACCGATAAACTCATCTTT.

This sequence joins TRDV1 and TRDJ1; D perhaps matches TRDD2 (6 bases). The germline gives CDR1 TSWWSYY, CDR2 QGS. V gave up 5 bases and J gave up 1 base, with 14 bases separating them. There are 15 residues in the CDR3. For the CDR3, the DNA is TGTGCTCTTGGGCATCGTCCTACAGTCACCGATAAACTCATCTTT. It is translated as CALGHRPTVTDKLIF.